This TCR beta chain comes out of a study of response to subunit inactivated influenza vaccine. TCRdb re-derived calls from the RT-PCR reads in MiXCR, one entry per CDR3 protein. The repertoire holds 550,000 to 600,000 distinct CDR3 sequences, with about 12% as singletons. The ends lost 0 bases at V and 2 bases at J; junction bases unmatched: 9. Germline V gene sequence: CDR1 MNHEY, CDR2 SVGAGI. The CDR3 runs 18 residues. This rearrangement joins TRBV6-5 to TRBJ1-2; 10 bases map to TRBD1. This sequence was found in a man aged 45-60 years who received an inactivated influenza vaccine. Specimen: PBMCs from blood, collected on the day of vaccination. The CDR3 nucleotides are TGTGCCAGCAGTTACTCGACCCCGTTGGGACAGGGGAACTATGGCTACACCTTC. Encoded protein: CASSYSTPLGQGNYGYTF.